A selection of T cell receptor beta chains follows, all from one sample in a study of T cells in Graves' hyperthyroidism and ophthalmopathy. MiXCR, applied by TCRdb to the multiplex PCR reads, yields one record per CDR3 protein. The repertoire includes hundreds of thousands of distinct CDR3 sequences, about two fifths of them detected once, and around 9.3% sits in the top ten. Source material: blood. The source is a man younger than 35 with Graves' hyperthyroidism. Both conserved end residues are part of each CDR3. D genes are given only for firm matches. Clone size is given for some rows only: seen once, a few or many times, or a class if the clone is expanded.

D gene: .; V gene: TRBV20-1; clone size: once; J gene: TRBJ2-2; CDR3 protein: CSARSGTGELFF; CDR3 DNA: TGCAGTGCTCGGAGTGGCACCGGGGAGCTGTTTTTT
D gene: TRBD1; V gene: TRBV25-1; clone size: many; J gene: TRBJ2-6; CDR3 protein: CASNQGVDTGANVLTF; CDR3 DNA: TGTGCCAGCAACCAGGGGGTCGACACTGGGGCCAACGTCCTGACTTTC
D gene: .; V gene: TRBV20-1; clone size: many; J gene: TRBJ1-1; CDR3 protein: CSARVHTNTEAFF; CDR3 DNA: TGCAGTGCTAGAGTTCACACGAACACTGAAGCTTTCTTT
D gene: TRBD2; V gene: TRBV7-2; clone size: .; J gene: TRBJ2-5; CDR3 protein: CASRRPAGGTQYF; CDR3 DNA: TGTGCCAGCCGGAGGCCAGCGGGAGGGACCCAGTACTTC
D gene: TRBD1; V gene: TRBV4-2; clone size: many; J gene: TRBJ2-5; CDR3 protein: CASSQEVGTGAKTQYF; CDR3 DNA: TGTGCCAGCAGCCAAGAAGTAGGGACAGGAGCGAAGACCCAGTACTTC
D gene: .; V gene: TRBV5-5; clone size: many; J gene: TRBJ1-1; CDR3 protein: CASSLAEDRNSMNTEAFF; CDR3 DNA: TGTGCCAGCAGCTTGGCGGAGGACAGAAATTCCATGAACACTGAAGCTTTCTTT
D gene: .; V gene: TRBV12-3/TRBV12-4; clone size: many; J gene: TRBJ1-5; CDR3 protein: CASTVGGLWPQHF; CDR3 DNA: TGTGCCAGCACGGTAGGAGGGTTGTGGCCCCAGCATTTT
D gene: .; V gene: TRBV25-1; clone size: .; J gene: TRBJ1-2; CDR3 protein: CASDGEYGYTF; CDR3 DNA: TGTGCCAGCGACGGCGAGTATGGCTACACCTTC
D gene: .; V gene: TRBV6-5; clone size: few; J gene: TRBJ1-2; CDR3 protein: CASMSLAGYTF; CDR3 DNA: TGTGCCAGCATGTCCTTGGCTGGCTACACCTTC
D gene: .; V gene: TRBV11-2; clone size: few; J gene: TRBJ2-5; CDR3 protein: CASSFGGPLGETQYF; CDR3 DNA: TGTGCCAGCAGCTTCGGGGGTCCTTTGGGAGAGACCCAGTACTTC
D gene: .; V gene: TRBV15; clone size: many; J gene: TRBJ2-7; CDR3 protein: CATSRSTGREQYF; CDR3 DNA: TGTGCCACCAGCAGATCGACAGGCAGAGAGCAGTACTTC
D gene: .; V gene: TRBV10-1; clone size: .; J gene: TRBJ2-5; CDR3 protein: CASSETANLRTQYF; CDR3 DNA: TGCGCCAGCAGTGAAACGGCGAACCTGCGGACCCAGTACTTC
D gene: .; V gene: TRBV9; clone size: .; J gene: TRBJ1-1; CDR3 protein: CASSARVGLGTEAFF; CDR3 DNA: TGTGCCAGCAGCGCTCGAGTGGGCCTGGGCACTGAAGCTTTCTTT
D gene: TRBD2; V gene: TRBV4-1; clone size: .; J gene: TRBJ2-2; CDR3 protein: CASAGGTGELFF; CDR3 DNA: TGCGCCAGCGCGGGGGGGACCGGGGAGCTGTTTTTT
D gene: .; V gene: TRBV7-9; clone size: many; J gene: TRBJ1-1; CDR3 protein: CASSLAPAGRAFF; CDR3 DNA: TGTGCCAGCAGCTTAGCGCCGGCAGGGAGGGCTTTCTTT
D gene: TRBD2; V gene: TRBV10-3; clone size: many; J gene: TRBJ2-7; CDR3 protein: CAISESSGTLSYEQYF; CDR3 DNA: TGTGCCATCAGTGAGTCTAGCGGGACCCTCTCCTACGAGCAGTACTTC
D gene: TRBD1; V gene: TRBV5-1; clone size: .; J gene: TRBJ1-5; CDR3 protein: CASSPEGAYNQPQHF; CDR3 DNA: TGCGCCAGCAGCCCCGAGGGGGCGTACAATCAGCCCCAGCATTTT
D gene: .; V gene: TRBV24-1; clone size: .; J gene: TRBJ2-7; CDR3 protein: CASDVRGQPSYEQYF; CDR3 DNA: TGTGCTAGCGATGTCCGCGGACAGCCATCCTACGAGCAGTACTTC
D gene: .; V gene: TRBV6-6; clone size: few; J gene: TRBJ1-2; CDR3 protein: CASSDKGYGYTF; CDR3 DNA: TGTGCCAGCAGTGACAAAGGATATGGCTACACCTTC
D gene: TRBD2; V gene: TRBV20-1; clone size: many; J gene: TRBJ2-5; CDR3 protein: CSAAETSGRQTQYF; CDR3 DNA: TGCAGTGCCGCAGAGACTAGCGGGAGACAGACCCAGTACTTC
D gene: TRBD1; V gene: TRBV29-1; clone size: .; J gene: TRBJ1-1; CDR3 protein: CSVRGTGTASTEAFF; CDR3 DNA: TGCAGCGTTAGAGGGACAGGTACAGCCAGCACTGAAGCTTTCTTT
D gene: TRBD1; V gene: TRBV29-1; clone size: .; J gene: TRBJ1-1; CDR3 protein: CSVTGGGEAFF; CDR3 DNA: TGCAGCGTTACAGGGGGCGGTGAAGCTTTCTTT
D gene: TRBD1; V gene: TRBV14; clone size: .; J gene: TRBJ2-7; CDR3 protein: CASSQDWTGPYEQYF; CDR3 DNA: TGTGCCAGCAGCCAAGATTGGACAGGACCCTACGAGCAGTACTTC
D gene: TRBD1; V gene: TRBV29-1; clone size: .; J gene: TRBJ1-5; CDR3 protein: CSVWTGAHQPQHF; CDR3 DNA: TGCAGCGTTTGGACAGGGGCCCATCAGCCCCAGCATTTT
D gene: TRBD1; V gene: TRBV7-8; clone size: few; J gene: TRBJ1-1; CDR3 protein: CASNPKTGGFTEAFF; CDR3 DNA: TGTGCCAGCAACCCAAAGACAGGGGGCTTCACTGAAGCTTTCTTT
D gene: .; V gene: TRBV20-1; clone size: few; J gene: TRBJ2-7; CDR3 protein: CSASYSYYEQYF; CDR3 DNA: TGCAGTGCTAGCTACAGTTACTACGAGCAGTACTTC
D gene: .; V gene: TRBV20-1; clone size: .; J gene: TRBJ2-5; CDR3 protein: CSASAREETQYF; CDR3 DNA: TGCAGTGCTAGCGCCCGGGAGGAGACCCAGTACTTC
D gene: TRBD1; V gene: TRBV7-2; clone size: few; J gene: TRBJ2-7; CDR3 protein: CASSLDRGPVTYEQYF; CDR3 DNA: TGTGCCAGCAGCTTAGACAGGGGACCGGTCACCTACGAGCAGTACTTC
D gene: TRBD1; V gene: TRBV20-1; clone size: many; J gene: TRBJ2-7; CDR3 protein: CSASSRDRSYEQYF; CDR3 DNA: TGCAGTGCTTCTAGTCGGGACAGGTCTTACGAGCAGTACTTC
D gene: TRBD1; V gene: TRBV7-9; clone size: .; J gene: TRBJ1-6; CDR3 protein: CASSNLPGQGDNSPLHF; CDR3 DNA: TGTGCCAGCAGTAATTTGCCGGGACAGGGGGATAATTCACCCCTCCACTTT
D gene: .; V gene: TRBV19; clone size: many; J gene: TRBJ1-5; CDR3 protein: CASSIVGDPHPQHF; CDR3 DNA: TGTGCCAGTAGTATAGTAGGGGACCCTCACCCCCAGCATTTT
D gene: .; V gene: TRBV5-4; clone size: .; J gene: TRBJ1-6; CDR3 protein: CASTPGAANSPLHF; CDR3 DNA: TGTGCCAGCACTCCCGGAGCGGCAAACTCACCCCTCCACTTT
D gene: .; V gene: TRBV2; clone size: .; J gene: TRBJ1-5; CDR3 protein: CASSAGRPQHF; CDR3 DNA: TGTGCCAGCAGTGCGGGGAGGCCCCAGCATTTT
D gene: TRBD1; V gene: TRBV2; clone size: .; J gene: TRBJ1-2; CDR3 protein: CASGPTGSYTF; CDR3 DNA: TGTGCCAGCGGACCGACAGGGAGCTACACCTTC
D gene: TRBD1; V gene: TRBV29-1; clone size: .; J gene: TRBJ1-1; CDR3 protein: CSASEGAGGTEAFF; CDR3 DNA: TGCAGCGCTTCCGAGGGGGCGGGTGGGACTGAAGCTTTCTTT
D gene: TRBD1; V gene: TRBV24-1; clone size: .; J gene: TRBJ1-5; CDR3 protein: CATSVGQGDQPQHF; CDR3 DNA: TGTGCCACCAGTGTCGGACAGGGGGATCAGCCCCAGCATTTT
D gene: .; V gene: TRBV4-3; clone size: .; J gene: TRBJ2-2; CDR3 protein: CASSQEDRQNTGELFF; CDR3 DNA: TGCGCCAGCAGCCAAGAAGACCGGCAGAACACCGGGGAGCTGTTTTTT
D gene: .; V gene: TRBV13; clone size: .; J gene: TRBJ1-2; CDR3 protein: CASSFTGDDGYTF; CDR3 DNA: TGTGCCAGCAGCTTCACGGGGGATGATGGCTACACCTTC
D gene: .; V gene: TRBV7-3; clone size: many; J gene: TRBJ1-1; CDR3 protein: CASSSSGTLNTEAFF; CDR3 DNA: TGTGCCAGCAGCTCCTCCGGGACACTAAACACTGAAGCTTTCTTT
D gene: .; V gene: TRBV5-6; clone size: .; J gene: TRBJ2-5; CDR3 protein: CASSFFALGETQYF; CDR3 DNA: TGTGCCAGCAGCTTTTTCGCCCTTGGGGAGACCCAGTACTTC
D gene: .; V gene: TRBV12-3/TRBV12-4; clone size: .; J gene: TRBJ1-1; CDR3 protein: CASSQEDGSGEAFF; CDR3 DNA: TGTGCCAGCAGCCAAGAGGACGGATCAGGTGAAGCTTTCTTT
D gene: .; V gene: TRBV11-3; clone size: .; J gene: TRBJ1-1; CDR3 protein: CASSESEIEAFF; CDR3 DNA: TGTGCCAGCAGCGAGTCGGAAATTGAAGCTTTCTTT
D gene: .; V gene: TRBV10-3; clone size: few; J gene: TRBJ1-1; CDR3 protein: CAISADPGEGVNTEAFF; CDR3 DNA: TGTGCCATCAGTGCAGACCCCGGGGAGGGGGTGAACACTGAAGCTTTCTTT